One and the same sample provided the 20 T cell receptor beta chains below, sequenced in a study of CXCR3-negative and CXCR3-positive naive CD8 T cells. Libraries were UMI-labeled 5' RACE TRB cDNA. No DNA is given; TCRdb re-called the 5' RACE reads and lists each CDR3 protein once. This sample's table reports approximately 40,000 distinct CDR3 sequences. Source material: memory CD8+ T cells from blood. Receptors were obtained from a human donor in good health. Some clones in this sample may be carry-over from other donors' samples.

The V gene is TRBV6-5, the J gene TRBJ2-4; TCRdb picks TRBD2, but there is no DNA to check that call. Germline CDR1 and CDR2: MNHEY and SVGAGI. The CDR3 is 14 residues long. Here the CDR3 reads CASSIGEGQNIQYF.

The chain is built from TRBV7-2 and TRBJ2-3; TCRdb picks TRBD2, but there is no DNA to check that call. Germline V CDR1 and CDR2: SGHTA, FQGNSA. The CDR3 covers 15 residues. The CDR3 loop reads CANSSFSGMADTQYF. Filled out from reference TRBV7-2 and TRBJ2-3, the complete variable domain reads GAGVSQSPSNKVTEKGKDVELRCDPISGHTALYWYRQSLGQGLEFLIYFQGNSAPDKSGLPSDRFSAERTGGSVSTLTIQRTQQEDSAVYLCANSSFSGMADTQYFGPGTRLTVL.

The chain is built from TRBV24-1 and TRBJ2-2; checking the TCRdb D call of TRBD2 is not possible without DNA. The CDR3 is made up of 13 amino acids. Germline CDR1 and CDR2: KGHDR and SFDVKD. This CDR3 reads CATSDRSTGELFF.

This chain joins TRBV6-5 and TRBJ2-1; the D gene TCRdb calls, TRBD1, cannot be checked with no DNA. In germline, CDR1 is MNHEY, CDR2 SVGAGI. The CDR3 has 14 residues. The CDR3: CASSYRGSGNEQFF.

The chain uses TRBV20-1 and TRBJ2-1. The CDR3 runs 15 residues. The germline V gene encodes CDR1 DFQATT and CDR2 SNEGSKA (reference sequence). The CDR3 reads CSAANSGSSYNEQFF.

The V and J genes are TRBV12-3 or TRBV12-4 and TRBJ2-3; TCRdb picks TRBD1, but there is no DNA to check that call. The CDR3 loop spans 16 amino acids. CDR3 sequence: CASTPYAGGATDTQYF.

The chain uses TRBV3-1 and TRBJ1-6. The CDR3 loop spans 14 amino acids. Germline V gene sequence: CDR1 LGHDT, CDR2 YNNKEL (reference sequence). This chain's CDR3 is CASSQESGLIPLHF.

The CDR3: CASSQTSGGFDEQFF. The chain is built from TRBV4-3 and TRBJ2-1; there is no DNA to check the TCRdb D call of TRBD2. The CDR3 length is 15 residues. The germline gives CDR1 LGHNA, CDR2 YSLEER.

The genes are TRBV7-2 and TRBJ1-1. Germline loops: CDR1 SGHTA, CDR2 FQGNSA. This CDR3 has 13 residues. The CDR3 is CASSLNVNTEAFF.

CDR3 region: CASSYSIGQETQYF. This rearrangement joins TRBV6-5 to TRBJ2-5. The CDR3 length is 14 residues. Germline CDR1 and CDR2: MNHEY and SVGAGI.

The CDR3: CASSSTTENQPQHF. The gene calls are TRBV7-9 and TRBJ1-5. Germline V gene sequence: CDR1 SEHNR, CDR2 FQNEAQ (reference sequence). The CDR3 length is 14 residues.

The chain is built from TRBV5-6 and TRBJ2-1; TCRdb selects TRBD2, and the lack of DNA leaves this call unchecked. CDR3 length: 15 amino acids. Germline CDR1 is SGHDT and CDR2 is YYEEEE. CDR3 residues: CASSPGTSGYNEQFF.

The chain recombines TRBV28 with TRBJ2-4; the TCRdb D gene call, TRBD2, has no DNA to confirm it. The CDR3 totals 17 residues. Germline V gene lookup returns CDR1 MDHEN and CDR2 SYDVKM. The CDR3 protein is CASRQSGRAVGKNIQYF.

This rearrangement joins TRBV28 to TRBJ2-1; TCRdb selects TRBD1, and the lack of DNA leaves this call unchecked. The germline CDR1 and CDR2 sequences are MDHEN and SYDVKM. The CDR3 contains 15 residues. This CDR3 reads CASSLSGGAYNEQFF.

The chain employs TRBV19 and TRBJ2-3; TCRdb proposes TRBD2, but this gene call is untestable without DNA. Germline V gives CDR1 LNHDA, CDR2 SQIVND (reference sequence). The length of the CDR3 is 15 residues. The CDR3 spells CASSFAGKPTDTQYF.

J is TRBJ2-2 and V is TRBV5-8; the TCRdb D gene call, TRBD1, has no DNA to confirm it. The CDR3 is 15 amino acids. The germline V gene encodes CDR1 SGHTS and CDR2 YDEGEE. The CDR3 is CASSFRGQNTGELFF.

This chain connects TRBV20-1 to TRBJ2-5; TCRdb indicates TRBD1, and absent DNA this call remains unverified. The CDR3 runs to 14 residues. Germline lookup yields CDR1 DFQATT and CDR2 SNEGSKA (reference sequence). The CDR3 region is CSVSEGVLGETQYF.

This rearrangement joins TRBV29-1 to TRBJ2-1; TCRdb designates TRBD1, a call that cannot be tested without DNA. The germline CDR1 and CDR2 sequences are SQVTM and ANQGSEA. The length of the CDR3 is 15 residues. CDR3: CSVDGGEVSYNEQFF.

This rearrangement joins TRBV5-1 to TRBJ2-3; TCRdb proposes TRBD1, but this gene call is untestable without DNA. CDR3 size: 15 residues. Per germline, CDR1 SGHRS and CDR2 YFSETQ. The CDR3 here is CASSSGQGSTDTQYF.

According to its frequency, this clonotype is medium-sized. The gene calls are TRBV5-1 and TRBJ2-1; TCRdb's D gene call, TRBD2, goes unchecked for lack of DNA. In germline, CDR1 is SGHRS, CDR2 YFSETQ. This CDR3 contains 20 residues. This CDR3 reads CASSLGNNSGGLSSYNEQFF.